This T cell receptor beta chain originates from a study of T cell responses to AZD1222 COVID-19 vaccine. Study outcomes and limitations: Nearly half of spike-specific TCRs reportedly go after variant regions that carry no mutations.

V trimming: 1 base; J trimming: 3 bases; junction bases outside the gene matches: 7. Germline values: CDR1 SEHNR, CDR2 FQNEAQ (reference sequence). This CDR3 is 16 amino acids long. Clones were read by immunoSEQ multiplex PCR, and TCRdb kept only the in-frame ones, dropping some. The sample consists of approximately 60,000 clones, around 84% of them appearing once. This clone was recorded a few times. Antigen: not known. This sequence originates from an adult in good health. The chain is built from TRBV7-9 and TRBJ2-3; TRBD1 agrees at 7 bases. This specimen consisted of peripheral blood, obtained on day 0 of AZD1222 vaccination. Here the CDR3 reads CASSLVAGGVTDTQYF. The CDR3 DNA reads TGTGCCAGCAGCTTAGTGGCAGGGGGAGTAACAGATACGCAGTATTTT.